The 26 T cell receptor beta chains reported below all come from one sample, sequenced in a study of cytomegalovirus exposure and HLA in healthy donors. PCR primers comprised 60 Vbeta and 13 Jbeta primers. Sequencing used immunoSEQ multiplex PCR; TCRdb keeps in-frame clones, though not all of them. The specimen's table records fewer than 100,000 clones. Sequenced: PBMCs. These receptors all stem from a man aged 18 to 29 in good health and CMV-seropositive.

This chain uses TRBV6-1 with TRBJ2-3, with D unclear. Germline loops: CDR1 MNHNS, CDR2 SASEGT. The CDR3 loop spans 12 amino acids. Trimming cost V 0 bases and J 4 bases, with 2 bases left between them. The CDR3 sequence is CASSEASDTQYF. In DNA, the CDR3 is TGTGCCAGCAGTGAAGCCTCAGATACGCAGTATTTT.

The chain joins TRBV19 to TRBJ1-1; D is undetermined. Germline-derived CDR1 and CDR2 are LNHDA and SQIVND (reference sequence). The CDR3 totals 12 residues. V lost 1 base, J lost 7 bases, and 7 bases lay in between. CDR3 region: CASSIGRGEAFF. The DNA of the CDR3 is TGTGCCAGTAGTATAGGACGGGGTGAAGCTTTCTTT. Together with reference TRBV19 and TRBJ1-1, the CDR3 gives the full variable domain: DGGITQSPKYLFRKEGQNVTLSCEQNLNHDAMYWYRQDPGQGLRLIYYSQIVNDFQKGDIAEGYSVSREKKESFPLTVTSAQKNPTAFYLCASSIGRGEAFFGQGTRLTVV.

The genes are TRBV28 and TRBJ2-3; D is unresolved. Trimming took 5 bases from V and 3 from J, leaving 21 bases between them. CDR1 MDHEN and CDR2 SYDVKM come from the germline V gene. CDR3 length: 17 residues. CDR3 nucleotides: TGTGCCAGCAGTGCCGCCCAGACTCCATTTGGTACAGATACGCAGTATTTT. This sequence encodes CASSAAQTPFGTDTQYF.

The chain recombines TRBV6-4 with TRBJ2-5, with TRBD1 matching 9 bases. This CDR3 comprises 14 residues. The ends lost 6 bases at V and 4 bases at J; junction bases unmatched: 6. The germline CDR1 and CDR2 sequences are MRHNA and SNTAGT. The CDR3 bases are TGTGCCAGCAGCTCGGGACAGGGAGGAGAGACCCAGTACTTC. Its translation is CASSSGQGGETQYF.

V is TRBV4-1 and J is TRBJ2-3; 8 nucleotides align to TRBD2. The V segment lost 0 bases and the J segment 4 bases; nucleotides outside the gene matches: 3. There are 15 residues in the CDR3. Germline V CDR1 and CDR2: MGHRA, YSYEKL. In DNA form, the CDR3 reads TGCGCCAGCAGCCAAGAAAGCGGGGGATCAGATACGCAGTATTTT. Residues: CASSQESGGSDTQYF.

CDR3 amino acids: CASFPNREGDYGYTF. The CDR3 coding sequence is TGTGCCAGTTTCCCCAATCGGGAGGGGGACTATGGCTACACCTTC. The chain uses TRBV19 and TRBJ1-2; D is possibly TRBD1 (6 bases). The ends were cut back, 8 bases at V and 3 bases at J, with 19 bases in the middle. Germline loops: CDR1 LNHDA, CDR2 SQIVND (reference sequence). The CDR3 extends over 15 amino acids.

As regards this clone: Other DNA sequences in this sample translate to the same CDR3. V and J are TRBV6-5 and TRBJ1-2, with TRBD1 as a possible D gene (6 bases). Germline CDR1 MNHEY, CDR2 SVGAGI. The CDR3 is 13 amino acids. Trimming stripped 5 bases from V and 5 bases from J, with 12 bases between. The CDR3 bases are TGTGCCAGCAGTCGTACAGGGATATATGGCTACACCTTC. It is translated as CASSRTGIYGYTF.

This chain connects TRBV5-4 to TRBJ1-1; unclear D gene. Germline V CDR1 and CDR2: SGHNT, YYREEE (reference sequence). This CDR3 has 13 residues. Trimming removed 2 bases at V and 1 base at J, with 6 bases between. CDR3 sequence (DNA): TGTGCCAGCAGCTTATCCAGGAACACTGAAGCTTTCTTT. Amino acid sequence: CASSLSRNTEAFF.

The chain joins TRBV28 to TRBJ1-1; perhaps TRBD1 as D (6 bases). This CDR3 region has 13 residues. Germline assignment: CDR1 MDHEN and CDR2 SYDVKM. The ends were cut back, 10 bases at V and 0 bases at J, with 12 bases in the middle. The CDR3 sequence: CATTTGLNTEAFF. CDR3 nucleotide sequence: TGTGCCACCACTACAGGGTTGAACACTGAAGCTTTCTTT. Full variable domain (rest looked up from reference TRBV28 and TRBJ1-1): DVKVTQSSRYLVKRTGEKVFLECVQDMDHENMFWYRQDPGLGLRLIYFSYDVKMKEKGDIPEGYSVSREKKERFSLILESASTNQTSMYLCATTTGLNTEAFFGQGTRLTVV.

This chain connects TRBV5-1 to TRBJ1-2; 12 bases agree with TRBD1. J was trimmed by 6 bases and V by 2 bases; bases with no gene match: 8. The CDR3 loop spans 16 amino acids. Germline V gene data show CDR1 as SGHRS and CDR2 as YFSETQ. CDR3 nucleotides: TGCGCCAGCAGCTTTTTAGGGACAGGGGGCCGGGATGGCTACACCTTC. Encoded protein: CASSFLGTGGRDGYTF.

This sequence joins TRBV6-1 and TRBJ1-5; maybe TRBD1 (5 bases). V lost 3 bases and J lost 7, with 16 bases in between. The CDR3 consists of 15 residues. Germline V gene lookup returns CDR1 MNHNS and CDR2 SASEGT. The chain's CDR3 is CASSDLQAIPQPQHF. CDR3 nucleotides: TGTGCCAGCAGTGACTTACAGGCGATACCCCAGCCCCAGCATTTT.

The CDR3 bases are TGTGCTAGTTATCGGCCGGGGGGCGACTATGGCTACACCTTC. Translated: CASYRPGGDYGYTF. The chain links TRBV12-5 to TRBJ1-2, with TRBD1 as a possible D gene (6 bases). Deletions cut 8 bases from V and 3 bases from J, with 16 bases between. The CDR3 length is 14 residues. Germline assignment: CDR1 LGHNT and CDR2 FRNRAP.

V is TRBV5-1 and J is TRBJ1-2, with 9 bases fitting TRBD1. Losses at the gene ends were 0 bases for V and 8 bases for J; bases not matched to a gene: 11. The CDR3 runs to 16 residues. Germline CDR1 SGHRS, CDR2 YFSETQ. DNA of the CDR3: TGCGCCAGCAGCTTGGCGGGACAGGGACCAGTGGGGGGCTACACCTTC. Amino acids: CASSLAGQGPVGGYTF.

This rearrangement joins TRBV27 to TRBJ1-1, with a weak D call TRBD1 (5 bases). This CDR3 has 16 residues. Between the trimmed V and J ends, which lost 2 bases and 0 bases, there was a span of 13 bases. From germline, CDR1 is MNHEY and CDR2 SMNVEV (reference sequence). The CDR3 loop is CASSLSQGAMNTEAFF. The CDR3 DNA is TGTGCCAGCAGTTTAAGTCAAGGGGCGATGAACACTGAAGCTTTCTTT.

The chain has TRBV2 and TRBJ1-5, with 9 bases lining up with TRBD1. V dropped 5 bases and J dropped 5; count of bases not matched to a gene: 7. CDR3 length: 15 amino acids. Germline values: CDR1 SNHLY, CDR2 FYNNEI. CDR3 protein: CASSPGQGGYQPQHF. CDR3 sequence (DNA): TGTGCCAGCAGTCCGGGACAGGGAGGGTATCAGCCCCAGCATTTT. Based on the CDR3 plus reference TRBV2 and TRBJ1-5, the full variable domain is EPEVTQTPSHQVTQMGQEVILRCVPISNHLYFYWYRQILGQKVEFLVSFYNNEISEKSEIFDDQFSVERPDGSNFTLKIRSTKLEDSAMYFCASSPGQGGYQPQHFGDGTRLSIL.

The chain joins TRBV28 to TRBJ1-1; no definite D call. The CDR3 has 14 residues. Trimming removed 7 bases from V and 1 base from J, with 13 bases in between. The V gene's germline CDR1 is MDHEN and CDR2 SYDVKM. The CDR3 here is CASTLWAGNTEAFF. In DNA, the CDR3 is TGTGCCAGCACTCTTTGGGCGGGGAACACTGAAGCTTTCTTT. The whole variable domain, remainder taken from reference TRBV28 and TRBJ1-1, is DVKVTQSSRYLVKRTGEKVFLECVQDMDHENMFWYRQDPGLGLRLIYFSYDVKMKEKGDIPEGYSVSREKKERFSLILESASTNQTSMYLCASTLWAGNTEAFFGQGTRLTVV.

The chain combines TRBV6-1 with TRBJ2-3, with D tentatively TRBD1 (5 bases). CDR1 and CDR2 (germline): MNHNS, SASEGT. This CDR3 contains 12 residues. V was clipped by 7 bases and J by 5 bases, with 10 bases between them. CDR3 sequence (DNA): TGTGCCAGCATCCAGGGCAGAGATACGCAGTATTTT. Protein sequence: CASIQGRDTQYF.

The genes are TRBV11-2 and TRBJ1-1; TRBD1 aligns across 9 bases. CDR3 size: 15 residues. The V gene's germline CDR1 is SGHAT and CDR2 FQNNGV. With 6 bases clipped from V and 1 base from J, the junction kept 6 bases outside the gene matches. In DNA form, the CDR3 reads TGTGCCAGCAGTTTTACAGGGGGCTGGAACACTGAAGCTTTCTTT. It specifies CASSFTGGWNTEAFF.

J is TRBJ1-2 and V is TRBV29-1; D gene ambiguous. Germline CDR1 SQVTM, CDR2 ANQGSEA. This CDR3 spans 13 amino acids. V was shortened by 1 base and J by 0 bases, with 6 bases between the two germline ends. CDR3 loop: CSVEVPANYGYTF. The CDR3 DNA follows: TGCAGCGTTGAAGTCCCGGCTAACTATGGCTACACCTTC.

V and J are TRBV19 and TRBJ2-3, with D maybe TRBD1 (6 bases). Germline CDR1 and CDR2: LNHDA and SQIVND (reference sequence). The V end lost 5 bases, the J end lost 0 bases, and 15 bases lay between the germline ends. This CDR3 is 16 amino acids long. The CDR3, as DNA: TGTGCCAGTAGTCCCCTGACAGGAGCGAGCACAGATACGCAGTATTTT. Translation gives CASSPLTGASTDTQYF.

V is TRBV7-9 and J is TRBJ2-7; TRBD2 agrees at 8 bases. Germline CDR1 reads SEHNR; CDR2 reads FQNEAQ (reference sequence). CDR3 length equals 14 residues. V lost 1 base to trimming and J lost 6 bases; unmatched junction nucleotides: 5. The CDR3 DNA reads as TGTGCCAGCAGCTTAGGAGGACTAGCCCTCGAGCAGTACTTC. Translated, it gives CASSLGGLALEQYF.

Note on this clone: Its ends do not fully match the called genes, so a read error is possible. V gene TRBV19 combines with J gene TRBJ2-5; tentative D call: TRBD2 (6 bases). The CDR3 consists of 24 residues. Germline lookup yields CDR1 LNHDA and CDR2 SQIVND (reference sequence). CDR3 amino acids: CANSIKFLLVHSDEPGDRWETQYF. As DNA, the CDR3 is TGTGCCAATAGTATAAAATTCTTGCTGGTCCACAGCGATGAACCGGGAGATCGGTGGGAGACCCAGTACTTC.

The chain joins TRBV15 to TRBJ1-6; the D is unclear. The length of the CDR3 is 14 residues. Between the trimmed V and J ends, which lost 1 base and 7 bases, there was a span of 8 bases. Germline lookup yields CDR1 LNHNV and CDR2 YYDKDF (reference sequence). For the CDR3, the DNA is TGTGCCACCAGCAGAGTTCCGGGGAATTCACCCCTCCACTTT. Protein: CATSRVPGNSPLHF.

The V gene is TRBV5-6, the J gene TRBJ2-4, with 7 nucleotides matching TRBD1. This CDR3 region has 14 residues. The V gene's germline CDR1 is SGHDT and CDR2 YYEEEE. Trimming at V came to 2 bases and at J to 1 base, leaving 0 bases not matched to a gene. The CDR3 region is CASSLQGAKNIQYF. CDR3 sequence (DNA): TGTGCCAGCAGCTTACAGGGGGCCAAAAACATTCAGTACTTC. Based on the CDR3 plus reference TRBV5-6 and TRBJ2-4, the full variable domain is DAGVTQSPTHLIKTRGQQVTLRCSPKSGHDTVSWYQQALGQGPQFIFQYYEEEERQRGNFPDRFSGHQFPNYSSELNVNALLLGDSALYLCASSLQGAKNIQYFGAGTRLSVL.

This chain uses TRBV15 with TRBJ2-1; 9 bases match TRBD2. Germline CDR1 reads LNHNV; CDR2 reads YYDKDF (reference sequence). V trimming: 1 base; J trimming: 4 bases; junction bases outside the gene matches: 11. The CDR3 consists of 18 residues. The CDR3 bases are TGTGCCACCAGCAGAGGAATTGAGAGCGGGAGGTTGTACAATGAGCAGTTCTTC. Its protein is CATSRGIESGRLYNEQFF.

The genes are TRBV6-6 and TRBJ1-1; possible D gene TRBD1, 6 bases. Germline V CDR1 and CDR2: MNHNY, SVGAGI (reference sequence). This CDR3 is 14 amino acids long. V shed 0 bases and J shed 4 bases, with 9 bases lying between them. CDR3 sequence: CASSYSRGATEAFF. The CDR3 bases are TGTGCCAGCAGTTACTCGCGGGGGGCCACTGAAGCTTTCTTT.